This T cell receptor (beta chain) was observed in a study of cytomegalovirus exposure and HLA in healthy donors. PCR was performed using 60 Vbeta and 13 Jbeta primers. The assay was immunoSEQ multiplex PCR, and TCRdb's table has in-frame clones only and misses some. The data contain roughly 110,000 clones, 60% to 75% of them singletons. The CDR3 contains 13 residues. Germline V lookup: CDR1 SGHDT, CDR2 YYEEEE. This receptor was taken from a male donor in good health and CMV-seropositive. The rearrangement links TRBV5-6 to TRBJ2-5; D is unresolved. TRBJ2-7 matches the DNA end more closely, so the J call is doubtful. Sequencing was carried out using PBMCs. CDR3 sequence: CASSLWSRYEQYF. CDR3 nucleotide sequence: TGTGCCAGCAGCTTGTGGAGTCGGTACGAGCAGTACTTC.